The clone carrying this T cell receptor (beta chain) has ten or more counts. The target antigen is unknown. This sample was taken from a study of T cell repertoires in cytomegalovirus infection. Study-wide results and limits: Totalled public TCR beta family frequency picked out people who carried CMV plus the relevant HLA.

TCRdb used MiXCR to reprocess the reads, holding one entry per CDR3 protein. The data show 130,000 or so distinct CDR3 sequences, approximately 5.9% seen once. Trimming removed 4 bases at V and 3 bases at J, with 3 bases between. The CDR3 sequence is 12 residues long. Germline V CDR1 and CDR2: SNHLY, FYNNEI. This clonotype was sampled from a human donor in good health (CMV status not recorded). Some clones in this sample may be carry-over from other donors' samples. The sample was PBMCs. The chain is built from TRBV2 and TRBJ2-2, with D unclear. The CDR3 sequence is CASSVYTGELFF. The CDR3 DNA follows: TGTGCCAGCAGTGTGTACACCGGGGAGCTGTTTTTT.